This T cell receptor (beta chain) was profiled in a study of CD8+ T cells in alopecia areata. Study background: It was approximately 6-10-week-old female C3H/HeJ mice that received skin from roughly 6-12-month-old C3H/HeJ graft donors with spontaneous alopecia.

Using CD4, CD8alpha, NKG2D, NKG2ACE and other markers, pooled cutaneous lymph node cells were sorted. Germline V gene data show CDR1 as FNHDT and CDR2 as SITEND (reference sequence). Trimming removed 2 bases at V and 3 bases at J, with 13 bases between. The CDR3 is made up of 15 amino acids. In each case, RNA was isolated and then reverse transcribed into cDNA as the sequencing template. Profiled with immunoSEQ multiplex PCR; TCRdb holds only in-frame clones, not every one. Listed here are 250,000 or so clones without any singletons, the top ten holding roughly 1.2%. This clone was counted between two and nine times. The genes and germline here are from mouse. The CDR3 end lies 4 residues beyond the end of the read and is filled in from the germline J gene.

Sequencing used CD4+ T cells sorted from a lymph node. This clonotype originated in a C3H/HeJ mouse with alopecia areata. Strain haplotype (MHC): H2-k. The V call is TRBV19, the J call TRBJ2-3; possibly TRBD2 for D (7 bases). CDR3 DNA, as far as it was read: TGTGCCAGCAGTATGGGTGGGGGGCGAGCAGAA. Its translation: CASSMGGGRAE. The entire CDR3 protein is CASSMGGGRAETLYF.